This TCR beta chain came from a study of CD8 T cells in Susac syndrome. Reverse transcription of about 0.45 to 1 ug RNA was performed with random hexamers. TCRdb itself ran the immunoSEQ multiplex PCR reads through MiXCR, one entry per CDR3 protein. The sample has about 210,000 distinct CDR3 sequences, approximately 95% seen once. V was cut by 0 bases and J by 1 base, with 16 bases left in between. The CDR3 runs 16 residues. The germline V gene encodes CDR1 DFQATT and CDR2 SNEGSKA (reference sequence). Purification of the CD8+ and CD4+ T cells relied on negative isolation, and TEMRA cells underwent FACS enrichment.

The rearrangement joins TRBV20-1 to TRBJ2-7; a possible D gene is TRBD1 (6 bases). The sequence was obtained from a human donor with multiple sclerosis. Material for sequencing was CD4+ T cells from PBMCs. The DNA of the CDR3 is TGCAGTGCTAGAGATGTTCGGGACACCGCTTCCTACGAGCAGTACTTC. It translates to CSARDVRDTASYEQYF.